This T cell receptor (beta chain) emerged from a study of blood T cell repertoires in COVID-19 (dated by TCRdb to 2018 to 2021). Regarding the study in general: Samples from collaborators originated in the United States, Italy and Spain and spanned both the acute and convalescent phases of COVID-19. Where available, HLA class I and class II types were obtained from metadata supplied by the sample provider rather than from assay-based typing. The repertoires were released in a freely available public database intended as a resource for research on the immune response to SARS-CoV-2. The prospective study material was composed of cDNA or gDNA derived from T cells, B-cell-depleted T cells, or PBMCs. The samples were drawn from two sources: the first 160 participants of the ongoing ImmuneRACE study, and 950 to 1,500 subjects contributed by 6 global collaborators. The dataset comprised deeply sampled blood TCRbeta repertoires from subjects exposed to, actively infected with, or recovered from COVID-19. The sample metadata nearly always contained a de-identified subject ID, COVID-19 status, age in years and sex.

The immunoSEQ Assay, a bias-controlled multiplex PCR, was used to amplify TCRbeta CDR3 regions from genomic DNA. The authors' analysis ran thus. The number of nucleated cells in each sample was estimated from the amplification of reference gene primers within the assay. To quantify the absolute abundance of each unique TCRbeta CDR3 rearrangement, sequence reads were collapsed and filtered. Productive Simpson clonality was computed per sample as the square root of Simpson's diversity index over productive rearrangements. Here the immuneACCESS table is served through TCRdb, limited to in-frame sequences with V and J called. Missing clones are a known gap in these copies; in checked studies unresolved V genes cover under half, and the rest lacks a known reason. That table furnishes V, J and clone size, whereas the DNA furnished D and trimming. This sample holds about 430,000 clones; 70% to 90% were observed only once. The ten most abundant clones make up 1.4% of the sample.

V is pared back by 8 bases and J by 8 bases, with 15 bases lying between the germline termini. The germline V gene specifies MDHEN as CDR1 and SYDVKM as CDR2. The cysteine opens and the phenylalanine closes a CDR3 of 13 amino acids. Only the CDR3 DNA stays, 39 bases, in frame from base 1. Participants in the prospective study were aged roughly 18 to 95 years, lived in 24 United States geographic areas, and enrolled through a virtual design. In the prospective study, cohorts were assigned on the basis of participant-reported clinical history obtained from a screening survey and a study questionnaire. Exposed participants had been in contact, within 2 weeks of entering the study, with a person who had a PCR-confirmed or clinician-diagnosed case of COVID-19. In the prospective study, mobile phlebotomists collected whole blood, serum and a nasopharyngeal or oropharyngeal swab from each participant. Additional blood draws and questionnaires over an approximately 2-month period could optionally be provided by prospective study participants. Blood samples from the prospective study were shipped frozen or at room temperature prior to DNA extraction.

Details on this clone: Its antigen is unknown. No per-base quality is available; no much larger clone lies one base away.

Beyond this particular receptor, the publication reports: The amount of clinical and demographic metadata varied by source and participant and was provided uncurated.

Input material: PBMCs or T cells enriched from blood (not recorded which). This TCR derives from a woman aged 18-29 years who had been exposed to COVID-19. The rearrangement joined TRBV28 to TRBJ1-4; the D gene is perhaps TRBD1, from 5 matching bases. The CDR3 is CASDNTRGEKLFF. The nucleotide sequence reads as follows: TGTGCCAGCGATAACACGCGGGGGGAAAAACTGTTTTTT. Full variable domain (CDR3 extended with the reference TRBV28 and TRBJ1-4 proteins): DVKVTQSSRYLVKRTGEKVFLECVQDMDHENMFWYRQDPGLGLRLIYFSYDVKMKEKGDIPEGYSVSREKKERFSLILESASTNQTSMYLCASDNTRGEKLFFGSGTQLSVL.